This T cell receptor beta chain was sequenced in a study of T-cell reconstitution after alpha-beta-depleted transplantation in children. This clonotype came up a few times. The CDR3 is 14 amino acids. Germline V gives CDR1 SGHDT, CDR2 YYEEEE. Trimming removed 1 base from V and 1 base from J, with 8 bases in between. TCRbeta library preparation incorporated unique molecular identifiers. TCRdb re-called the PCR reads with MiXCR, one entry per CDR3 protein. The sample carries approximately 980,000 distinct CDR3 sequences, less than 30% recorded once. Sequenced here: PBMCs, mostly from graft donor cells, sampled 360 days after TCRalphabeta/CD19-depleted stem cell transplant. The chain carries TRBV5-6 and TRBJ2-5, with D unresolved. The source of this sequence is a boy less than two years old who had a stem cell transplant for SCID, so the T cells may come from the graft donor. The chain's CDR3 is CASSLRLFQETQYF. The CDR3 bases are TGTGCCAGCAGCTTGAGACTCTTCCAAGAGACCCAGTACTTC.